The rows below give T cell receptor beta chains drawn from one sample of a study of CD8 T cells in Susac syndrome. Each CDR3 protein is one row after TCRdb ran MiXCR on the immunoSEQ multiplex PCR reads. The table includes more than 150,000 distinct CDR3 sequences, roughly 94% detected once. What was sequenced was CD8+ T cells from PBMCs. The origin of the receptors is a human donor with Susac syndrome. Both conserved end residues are part of each CDR3. The order of the fields is D gene, clone size, J gene, V gene, CDR3 DNA, CDR3 protein. D genes are given only for firm matches. Some rows have no size entry. The others give once, few or many, or a class for an expanded clone.

NA | NA | TRBJ2-7 | TRBV28 | TGTGCCAGCAGACCCACCGGTCCGGACGAGCAGTACTTC | CASRPTGPDEQYF
NA | NA | TRBJ2-5 | TRBV20-1 | TGCAGTGCTTGGATGCTTCGGGAGACCCAGTACTTC | CSAWMLRETQYF
NA | NA | TRBJ1-2 | TRBV28 | TGTGCCAGCAGTTTATCGGCGGGTGGCTACACCTTC | CASSLSAGGYTF
NA | NA | TRBJ2-1 | TRBV19 | TGTGCCAGTAGTCACCAGGGATCCTACAATGAGCAGTTCTTC | CASSHQGSYNEQFF
NA | NA | TRBJ1-2 | TRBV12-3/TRBV12-4 | TGTGCCAGCAGTTTAGGCGATGGCTATGGCTACACCTTC | CASSLGDGYGYTF
NA | NA | TRBJ2-7 | TRBV5-1 | TGCGCCAGCAGCCGACTCAGGACAGAGGGGTACGAGCAGTACTTC | CASSRLRTEGYEQYF
TRBD1 | NA | TRBJ1-1 | TRBV9 | TGTGCCAGCAGCCCCTCGACAGGGCCCACTGAAGCTTTCTTT | CASSPSTGPTEAFF
NA | NA | TRBJ2-7 | TRBV28 | TGTGCCAGCAGTTTGGTCGACGAGCAGTACTTC | CASSLVDEQYF
TRBD1 | few | TRBJ1-1 | TRBV29-1 | TGCAGCGTTCCGGGACAGAGGAACACTGAAGCTTTCTTT | CSVPGQRNTEAFF
NA | NA | TRBJ2-7 | TRBV27 | TGTGCCAGCAGTTGGGGGCGATCCTACGAGCAGTACTTC | CASSWGRSYEQYF
NA | once | TRBJ2-5 | TRBV5-1 | TGCGCCAGCAGCTTGGTGGGCTCAGTTCAAGAGACCCAGTACTTC | CASSLVGSVQETQYF
NA | NA | TRBJ2-7 | TRBV20-1 | TGCAGTGCCCTTCGGACCGGCACCCCTCGCGAGCAGTACTTC | CSALRTGTPREQYF
NA | NA | TRBJ2-1 | TRBV13 | TGTGCCAGCAGTACCGGGACAAACAACGATGAGCAGTTCTTC | CASSTGTNNDEQFF
NA | NA | TRBJ2-7 | TRBV13 | TGTGCCAGCAGCTTAGGCTCGTCAGCGCAACTCGACCGCTACGAGCAGTACTTC | CASSLGSSAQLDRYEQYF
TRBD2 | NA | TRBJ2-1 | TRBV11-2 | TGTGCCAGCAGCCTCGGGACTAGCGGGAGGCTTATCGATGAGCAGTTCTTC | CASSLGTSGRLIDEQFF
TRBD2 | NA | TRBJ2-1 | TRBV28 | TGTGCCAACCAAAGGGGTAGCGGGAGCCACAATGAGCAGTTCTTC | CANQRGSGSHNEQFF
NA | once | TRBJ1-5 | TRBV4-1 | TGCGCCAGCAGCCAAGAAGGGGGGCTAGGCAATCAGCCCCAGCATTTT | CASSQEGGLGNQPQHF
TRBD2 | NA | TRBJ2-1 | TRBV5-1 | TGCGCCAGCAGCTTGGTAGGACTAGCGGGGGGGTCCCGTGGAACCGATGAGCAGTTCTTC | CASSLVGLAGGSRGTDEQFF
NA | NA | TRBJ1-5 | TRBV9 | TGTGCCAGCAGCGAGGGGGAGGGGGGACAGCCCCAGCATTTT | CASSEGEGGQPQHF
TRBD2 | NA | TRBJ2-5 | TRBV6-2/TRBV6-3 | TGTGCCAGCAGTTACTCAGCTGCGGGGGGAGAGACCCAGTACTTC | CASSYSAAGGETQYF
TRBD2 | NA | TRBJ2-4 | TRBV12-3/TRBV12-4 | TGTGCCAGCAGTGTCCCGGGGGGGGAAAACATTCAGTACTTC | CASSVPGGENIQYF
TRBD1 | NA | TRBJ2-7 | TRBV18 | TGTGCCAGCTCACCTCCGACAGGGGACGGATACGAGCAGTACTTC | CASSPPTGDGYEQYF
NA | NA | TRBJ1-5 | TRBV15 | TGTGCCACCAGCACTCGGTCTTACGCGAGGGGGTATAGCAATCAGCCCCAGCATTTT | CATSTRSYARGYSNQPQHF
TRBD1 | NA | TRBJ2-1 | TRBV20-1 | TGCAGTGCTACTAACAGGGGGGATGAGCAGTTCTTC | CSATNRGDEQFF
NA | NA | TRBJ2-1 | TRBV12-5 | TGTGCTAGTGGTTTGCTTTGGGGAAATGAGCAGTTCTTC | CASGLLWGNEQFF
NA | NA | TRBJ2-7 | TRBV7-9 | TGTGCCAGCAGCTCCATGACTTCCCGGGGCGAGCAGTACTTC | CASSSMTSRGEQYF
NA | NA | TRBJ2-1 | TRBV2 | TGTGCCAGCAGTGAAGCGCGGTTCACCTACAATGAGCAGTTCTTC | CASSEARFTYNEQFF
NA | few | TRBJ1-5 | TRBV12-3/TRBV12-4 | TGTGCCTCTTCCGGGGGGAGCAATCAGCCCCAGCATTTT | CASSGGSNQPQHF
TRBD1 | NA | TRBJ1-1 | TRBV5-1 | TGCGCCAGCAGCTTAACAGGGGGCTCGAACACTGAAGCTTTCTTT | CASSLTGGSNTEAFF
NA | NA | TRBJ2-3 | TRBV10-2 | TGCGCCAGCAACGGCGAGAACACAGATACGCAGTATTTT | CASNGENTDTQYF
TRBD1 | NA | TRBJ2-7 | TRBV4-1 | TGCGCCAGCAGCCAAGAAGACAGGGATTACTACGAGCAGTACTTC | CASSQEDRDYYEQYF
TRBD1 | NA | TRBJ2-3 | TRBV4-1 | TGCGCCAGCAGCCAGGCCGGGACAGGGAGGGCAGATACGCAGTATTTT | CASSQAGTGRADTQYF
NA | NA | TRBJ1-1 | TRBV30 | TGTGCCTGGAGTGTATCGGCAGCTCTAAACACTGAAGCTTTCTTT | CAWSVSAALNTEAFF
NA | once | TRBJ2-2 | TRBV9 | TGTGCCAGCAGCGTAGTCCGCGGGGAGCTGTTTTTT | CASSVVRGELFF
NA | NA | TRBJ2-7 | TRBV15 | TGTGCCACCAGCAGAGCCAATTTATCTGGGATAAGAGCTTACGAGCAGTACTTC | CATSRANLSGIRAYEQYF
NA | NA | TRBJ1-3 | TRBV7-9 | TGTGCCAGCAGCCCGCAGGTCAGCTCTGGAAACACCATATATTTT | CASSPQVSSGNTIYF
NA | NA | TRBJ2-1 | TRBV12-3/TRBV12-4 | TGTGCCAGCAGCAAACCCGAGTCGCCAGGGTCCTACAATGAGCAGTTCTTC | CASSKPESPGSYNEQFF